Presented here are 28 T cell receptor beta chains from one specimen sequenced in a study of blood T cell repertoires in COVID-19. This table comes from immunoSEQ multiplex PCR, and its TCRdb copy is limited to in-frame clones, with some not included. The table shows about 160,000 clones, with about nine tenths occurring only once. Material for sequencing was peripheral blood. The receptors stem from a man aged 55 to 70 with active or convalescent COVID-19.

The gene calls are TRBV10-1 and TRBJ2-5, with TRBD1 matching 8 bases. Germline-derived CDR1 and CDR2 are WNHNN and SYGVQD (reference sequence). J lost 2 bases, V lost 4 bases, and 6 bases had no gene match. The CDR3 loop spans 15 amino acids. The CDR3 here is CASSAGQGAQETQYF. For the CDR3, the DNA is TGCGCCAGCAGTGCTGGACAGGGAGCTCAAGAGACCCAGTACTTC.

The chain employs TRBV7-8 and TRBJ2-7; TRBD2 agrees at 9 bases. This CDR3 has 15 residues. V shed 8 bases and J 5 bases; nucleotides not matched to a gene: 13. Germline V lookup: CDR1 SGHVS, CDR2 FQNEAQ. The CDR3, as DNA: TGTGCCAGCGCCCTCCTTAGCGGGAGCCCCCACGAGCAGTACTTC. Residues: CASALLSGSPHEQYF.

The J gene is TRBJ1-1, the V gene TRBV5-4; 10 bases fit TRBD1. Germline loops: CDR1 SGHNT, CDR2 YYREEE (reference sequence). V gave up 2 bases and J gave up 5 bases; unmatched junction bases: 6. The CDR3 totals 15 residues. The CDR3 sequence: CASSLRQGAGTEAFF. The CDR3 region has the DNA TGTGCCAGCAGCTTACGACAGGGGGCGGGTACTGAAGCTTTCTTT.

This CDR3 is CTSSQARTSQETQYF. CDR3 nucleotide sequence: TGCACCAGCAGCCAAGCCCGGACTAGCCAAGAGACCCAGTACTTC. This rearrangement joins TRBV1 to TRBJ2-5; the table's TRBD2 call for D was not verified on the DNA. TRBV1 is a recognized pseudogene. The CDR3 has 15 residues.

The J gene is TRBJ2-3, the V gene TRBV30; TRBD1 matches at 8 bases. Unmatched junction bases numbered 4, after V lost 1 base and J lost 1 base. This CDR3 is 15 amino acids long. CDR1 GTSNPN and CDR2 SVGIG come from the germline V gene (reference sequence). CDR3 nucleotides: TGTGCCTGGAGTGGCTTGGGACAGGGCACAGATACGCAGTATTTT. Translating it yields CAWSGLGQGTDTQYF.

The chain joins TRBV12-5 to TRBJ1-2; D perhaps matches TRBD1 (5 bases). Looked up from germline, CDR1 is LGHNT and CDR2 is FRNRAP. Trimming took 2 bases from V and 4 from J, leaving 11 bases between them. The CDR3 has 14 amino acids. CDR3 sequence: CASGLRTGLYGYTF. The CDR3 region has the DNA TGTGCTAGTGGTTTGAGGACGGGACTCTATGGCTACACCTTC.

V and J are TRBV10-3 and TRBJ2-7; TRBD2 matches 7 bases. The V segment lost 4 bases and the J segment 3 bases; nucleotides outside the gene matches: 6. Per the germline V gene, CDR1 is ENHRY and CDR2 is SYGVKD. This CDR3 has 14 residues. CDR3 nucleotide sequence: TGTGCCATCAGTGCGACCGGGACTATCTACGAGCAGTACTTC. Protein sequence: CAISATGTIYEQYF.

This clone has only one observation. This chain links TRBV10-3 with TRBJ1-1; a possible D gene is TRBD1 (5 bases). The V end lost 0 bases, the J end lost 7 bases, and 6 bases lay between the germline ends. This CDR3 is built from 12 residues. Per the germline V gene, CDR1 is ENHRY and CDR2 is SYGVKD. The CDR3: CAISESRGEAFF. The CDR3 DNA reads TGTGCCATCAGTGAGTCTAGGGGTGAAGCTTTCTTT.

J is TRBJ1-1 and V is TRBV19; the D gene is possibly TRBD1 (6 bases). V lost 3 bases, J lost 4 bases, and 9 bases lay in between. Germline lookup yields CDR1 LNHDA and CDR2 SQIVND (reference sequence). CDR3 length: 13 residues. The CDR3: CASSIGRGTEAFF. CDR3 in DNA: TGTGCCAGTAGTATTGGCAGGGGCACTGAAGCTTTCTTT.

The chain employs TRBV5-5 and TRBJ2-4, with D hard to call. This CDR3 contains 17 residues. The germline V gene encodes CDR1 SGHKS and CDR2 YYEKEE (reference sequence). V dropped 0 bases and J dropped 3 bases, with 16 bases sitting between them. The CDR3 spells CASSLDMVTLGKNIQYF. DNA of the CDR3: TGTGCCAGCAGCTTGGACATGGTCACGCTAGGCAAAAACATTCAGTACTTC.

The gene calls are TRBV29-1 and TRBJ1-2, with unresolved D. Germline V gene data show CDR1 as SQVTM and CDR2 as ANQGSEA. The CDR3 loop spans 12 amino acids. V lost 4 bases and J 6 bases, leaving 12 bases between the germline ends. The CDR3 reads CSVGMLLDGYTF. The CDR3 DNA sequence: TGCAGCGTTGGAATGCTACTAGATGGCTACACCTTC.

This sequence joins TRBV4-2 and TRBJ2-5; perhaps TRBD2 as D (7 bases). V gave up 0 bases and J gave up 5 bases, with 19 bases separating them. This CDR3 region has 17 residues. Germline V gene sequence: CDR1 LGHNA, CDR2 YNFKEQ. Here the CDR3 DNA reads TGTGCCAGCAGCCAAGATTCTATGAGAGGGGGGGCGGAGACCCAGTACTTC. It translates to CASSQDSMRGGAETQYF.

This chain connects TRBV3-1 (or the pseudogene TRBV3-2) to TRBJ2-5, with a tentative D call TRBD2 (5 bases). From germline, CDR1 is LGHDT and CDR2 YNNKEL (reference sequence). V lost 4 bases and J lost 2, with 14 bases in between. The CDR3 totals 15 residues. In DNA, the CDR3 is TGTGCCAGCAGCCGCCTAGCCGGAGGACAAGAGACCCAGTACTTC. This gives the protein CASSRLAGGQETQYF.

This chain links TRBV5-1 with TRBJ2-5; 16 bases agree with TRBD2. This CDR3 contains 16 residues. V lost 4 bases, J lost 5 bases, and 5 bases stayed unmatched. Germline V gene sequence: CDR1 SGHRS, CDR2 YFSETQ. CDR3 in amino acids: CASSLGLAGGGETQYF. The CDR3 coding sequence is TGCGCCAGCAGCCTGGGACTAGCGGGAGGGGGTGAGACCCAGTACTTC.

The chain has TRBV20-1 and TRBJ1-2; D gene ambiguous. The V end was cut by 3 bases, the J end by 4 bases, with 12 bases between. Per germline, CDR1 DFQATT and CDR2 SNEGSKA (reference sequence). This CDR3 is 13 amino acids long. The DNA of the CDR3 is TGCAGTGCTAGTGTGGGCGACCTCTATGGCTACACCTTC. Translating gives CSASVGDLYGYTF.

This clone was seen just once. The rearrangement links TRBV5-1 to TRBJ1-1; tentatively, D is TRBD1 (5 bases). This CDR3 region has 15 residues. Germline CDR1 reads SGHRS; CDR2 reads YFSETQ. The germline V and J ends were trimmed by 2 bases and 1 base, with 12 bases remaining between them. The CDR3 region has the DNA TGCGCCAGCAGCTTAAGACCAACAGGGAACACTGAAGCTTTCTTT. Its protein product is CASSLRPTGNTEAFF.

V and J are TRBV7-7 and TRBJ2-5; 13 nucleotides match TRBD2. This CDR3 comprises 16 residues. The junction had 3 bases not matched to a gene; V was cut back by 4 bases and J by 1 base. CDR1 is SSHAT and CDR2 is FNYEAQ in the germline V gene (reference sequence). The chain's CDR3 is CASSWGLAGPQETQYF. The CDR3 bases are TGTGCCAGCAGCTGGGGACTAGCGGGGCCCCAAGAGACCCAGTACTTC.

Here the CDR3 reads CASSQQGKAETQYF. The CDR3 nucleotides are TGTGCCAGCAGCCAACAGGGGAAGGCAGAGACCCAGTACTTC. J is TRBJ2-5 and V is TRBV7-2, with 7 bases matching TRBD1. Trimming took 5 bases from V and 4 from J; bases not matched to a gene: 7. This CDR3 has 14 residues. Germline values: CDR1 SGHTA, CDR2 FQGNSA.

This clone was seen only once. The chain links TRBV11-2 to TRBJ1-1; 10 nucleotides line up with TRBD1. The CDR3 extends over 14 amino acids. In germline, CDR1 is SGHAT, CDR2 FQNNGV. V lost 5 bases and J lost 5; bases outside the gene matches: 5. In DNA form, the CDR3 reads TGTGCCAGCAGCCGGGGACAGGGGAGGACTGAAGCTTTCTTT. Encoded protein: CASSRGQGRTEAFF.

V usage is TRBV2 and J usage is TRBJ2-5, with D possibly being TRBD1 (6 bases). This CDR3 spans 15 amino acids. V was clipped by 3 bases and J by 5 bases, with 16 bases between them. In germline, CDR1 is SNHLY, CDR2 FYNNEI. The CDR3, as DNA: TGTGCCAGCAGTGACAGGGGCAACTCGATCGAGACCCAGTACTTC. Amino acid sequence: CASSDRGNSIETQYF.

This sequence joins TRBV9 and TRBJ2-5; 7 nucleotides match TRBD2. CDR1 and CDR2 (germline): SGDLS, YYNGEE. CDR3 length: 15 amino acids. V was pared by 5 bases and J by 4 bases, with 11 bases of the junction left unmatched. The CDR3, as DNA: TGTGCCAGCAGTTTTCATAGCGGGTACTTAGAGACCCAGTACTTC. The encoded protein is CASSFHSGYLETQYF. Variable domain in full (rest from reference TRBV9 and TRBJ2-5): DSGVTQTPKHLITATGQRVTLRCSPRSGDLSVYWYQQSLDQGLQFLIQYYNGEERAKGNILERFSAQQFPDLHSELNLSSLELGDSALYFCASSFHSGYLETQYFGPGTRLLVL.

This chain joins TRBV6-4 and TRBJ1-2, with a possible D match to TRBD1 (6 bases). Germline V lookup: CDR1 MRHNA, CDR2 SNTAGT. This CDR3 contains 14 residues. Between the trimmed V and J ends, which lost 6 bases and 2 bases, there was a span of 13 bases. The CDR3 reads CASSIQTGNYGYTF. CDR3 DNA: TGTGCCAGCAGCATTCAGACAGGCAACTATGGCTACACCTTC.

The rearrangement links TRBV18 to TRBJ2-7; TRBD2 is a possible D gene (5 bases). CDR1 and CDR2 (germline): KGHSH, LQKENI. The CDR3 covers 14 residues. V shed 0 bases and J shed 1 base, with 7 bases lying between them. In DNA form, the CDR3 reads TGTGCCAGCTCACCACCGGACTTATCCTACGAGCAGTACTTC. The encoded protein is CASSPPDLSYEQYF.

The chain couples TRBV7-9 to TRBJ2-7; TRBD1 might be the D (5 bases). Trimming took 3 bases from V and 3 from J, leaving 6 bases between them. Per the germline V gene, CDR1 is SEHNR and CDR2 is FQNEAQ (reference sequence). There are 12 residues in the CDR3. CDR3 region: CASSFDSYEQYF. In DNA form, the CDR3 reads TGTGCCAGCAGCTTCGACAGCTACGAGCAGTACTTC.

The J gene is TRBJ1-1, the V gene TRBV10-3; 9 bases line up with TRBD1. The trim removed 6 bases at V and 3 bases at J, leaving 5 bases unmatched. The CDR3 length is 14 residues. The germline gives CDR1 ENHRY, CDR2 SYGVKD. CDR3 nucleotides: TGTGCCATCAGACGACAGGGGGATTACACTGAAGCTTTCTTT. Its translation is CAIRRQGDYTEAFF.

This chain uses TRBV11-2 with TRBJ2-5; possibly TRBD1 for D (6 bases). Germline V gives CDR1 SGHAT, CDR2 FQNNGV. CDR3 length equals 15 residues. V dropped 5 bases and J dropped 4 bases, with 17 bases sitting between them. CDR3 DNA sequence: TGTGCCAGCAGCCCAACCACAGGGTTGGGAGAGACCCAGTACTTC. Residues: CASSPTTGLGETQYF.

The chain is built from TRBV19 and TRBJ1-1, with a possible D match to TRBD1 (6 bases). The CDR3 is made up of 15 amino acids. Trimming took 3 bases from V and 2 from J, leaving 13 bases between them. Germline CDR1 and CDR2: LNHDA and SQIVND (reference sequence). CDR3 amino acids: CASSITGSPNTEAFF. The CDR3 DNA follows: TGTGCCAGTAGTATTACAGGGTCCCCTAACACTGAAGCTTTCTTT.

This sequence joins TRBV3-1 (or the pseudogene TRBV3-2) and TRBJ2-3, with 15 bases aligning to TRBD2. The CDR3 length is 19 residues. J was trimmed by 4 bases and V by 0 bases; bases with no gene match: 8. In germline, CDR1 is LGHDT, CDR2 YNNKEL (reference sequence). The CDR3 region is CASSQDGLAGGPKADTQYF. Written as DNA, the CDR3 is TGTGCCAGCAGCCAAGACGGACTAGCGGGGGGGCCTAAGGCAGATACGCAGTATTTT.